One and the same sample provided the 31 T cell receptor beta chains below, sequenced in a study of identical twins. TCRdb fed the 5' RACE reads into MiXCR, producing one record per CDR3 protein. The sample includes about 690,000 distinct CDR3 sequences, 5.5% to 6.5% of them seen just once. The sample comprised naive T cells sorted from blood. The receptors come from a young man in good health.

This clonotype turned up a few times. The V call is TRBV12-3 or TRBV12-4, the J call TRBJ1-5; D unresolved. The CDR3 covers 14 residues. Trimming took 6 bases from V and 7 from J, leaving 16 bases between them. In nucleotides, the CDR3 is TGTGCCAGCAGCCCTAGTATGGGTCGACAGCCCCAGCATTTT. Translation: CASSPSMGRQPQHF.

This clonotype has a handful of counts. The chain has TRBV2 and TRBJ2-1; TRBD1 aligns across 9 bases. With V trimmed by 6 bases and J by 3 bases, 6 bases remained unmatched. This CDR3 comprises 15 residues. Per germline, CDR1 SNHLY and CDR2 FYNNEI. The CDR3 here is CASSEDRGGYNEQFF. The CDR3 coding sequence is TGTGCCAGCAGCGAGGACAGGGGAGGCTACAATGAGCAGTTCTTC.

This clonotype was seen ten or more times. The CDR3 nucleotides read TGTGCCAGCAGCTTAGGGGTGGCAGAGACCCAGTACTTC. It specifies CASSLGVAETQYF. The genes are TRBV7-3 and TRBJ2-5; no clear D. The CDR3 contains 13 residues. Trimming took off 2 bases at V and 4 bases at J, with 8 bases between the two ends. Germline assignment: CDR1 SGHTA and CDR2 FQGTGA.

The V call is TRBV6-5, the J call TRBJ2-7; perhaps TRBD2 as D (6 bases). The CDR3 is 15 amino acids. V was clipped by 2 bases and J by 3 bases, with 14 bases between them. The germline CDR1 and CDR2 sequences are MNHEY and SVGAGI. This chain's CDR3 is CASSYGTSRDYEQYF. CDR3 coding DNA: TGTGCCAGCAGTTACGGGACTTCGCGGGACTACGAGCAGTACTTC.

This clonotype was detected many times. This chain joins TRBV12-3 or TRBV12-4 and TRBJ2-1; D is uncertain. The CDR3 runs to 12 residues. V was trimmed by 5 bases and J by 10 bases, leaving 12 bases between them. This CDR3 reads CASSPNYYEQFF. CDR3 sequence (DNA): TGTGCCAGCAGTCCTAATTACTACGAGCAGTTCTTC.

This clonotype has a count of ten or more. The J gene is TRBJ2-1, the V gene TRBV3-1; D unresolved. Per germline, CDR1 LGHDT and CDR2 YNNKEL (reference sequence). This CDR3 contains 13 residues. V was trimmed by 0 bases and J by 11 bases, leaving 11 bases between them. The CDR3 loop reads CASSQDPTAKQFF. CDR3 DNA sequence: TGTGCCAGCAGCCAAGATCCAACGGCTAAGCAGTTCTTC.

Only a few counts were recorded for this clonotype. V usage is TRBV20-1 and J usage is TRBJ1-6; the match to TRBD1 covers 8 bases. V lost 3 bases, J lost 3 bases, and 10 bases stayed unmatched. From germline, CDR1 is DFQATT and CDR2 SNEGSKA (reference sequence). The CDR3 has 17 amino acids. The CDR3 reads CSARGIDRGGYNSPLHF. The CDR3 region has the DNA TGCAGTGCTAGGGGCATAGACAGGGGCGGCTATAATTCACCCCTCCACTTT.

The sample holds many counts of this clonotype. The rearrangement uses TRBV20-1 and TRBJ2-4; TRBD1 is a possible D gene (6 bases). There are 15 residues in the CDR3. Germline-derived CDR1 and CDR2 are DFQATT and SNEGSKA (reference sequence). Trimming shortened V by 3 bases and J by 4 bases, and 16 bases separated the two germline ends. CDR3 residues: CSASDDRMGKNIQYF. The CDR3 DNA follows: TGCAGTGCTAGCGATGACAGGATGGGAAAAAACATTCAGTACTTC.

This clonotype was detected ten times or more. The CDR3 spells CSARDRGRIDTQYF. Written as DNA, the CDR3 is TGCAGTGCTCGGGACAGGGGGCGCATCGATACGCAGTATTTT. V and J are TRBV20-1 and TRBJ2-3; 12 bases match TRBD1. The CDR3 loop spans 14 amino acids. Germline lookup yields CDR1 DFQATT and CDR2 SNEGSKA (reference sequence). V gave up 5 bases and J gave up 6 bases; unmatched junction bases: 6.

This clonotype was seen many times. CDR3 loop: CATRTSGQETQYF. CDR3 DNA sequence: TGTGCCACCAGGACTAGCGGGCAAGAGACCCAGTACTTC. This rearrangement joins TRBV6-1 to TRBJ2-5, with 11 bases aligning to TRBD2. V was clipped by 10 bases and J by 2 bases; unmatched bases: 3. CDR3 length equals 13 residues. Per the germline V gene, CDR1 is MNHNS and CDR2 is SASEGT.

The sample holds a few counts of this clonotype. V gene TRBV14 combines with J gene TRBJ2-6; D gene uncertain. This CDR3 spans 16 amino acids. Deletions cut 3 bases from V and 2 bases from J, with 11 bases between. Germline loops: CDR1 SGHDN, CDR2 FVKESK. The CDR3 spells CASSHALLTGANVLTF. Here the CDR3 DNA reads TGTGCCAGCAGCCACGCCCTTCTGACTGGGGCCAACGTCCTGACTTTC. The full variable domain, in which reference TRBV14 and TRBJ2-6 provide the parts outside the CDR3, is EAGVTQFPSHSVIEKGQTVTLRCDPISGHDNLYWYRRVMGKEIKFLLHFVKESKQDESGMPNNRFLAERTGGTYSTLKVQPAELEDSGVYFCASSHALLTGANVLTFGAGSRLTVL.

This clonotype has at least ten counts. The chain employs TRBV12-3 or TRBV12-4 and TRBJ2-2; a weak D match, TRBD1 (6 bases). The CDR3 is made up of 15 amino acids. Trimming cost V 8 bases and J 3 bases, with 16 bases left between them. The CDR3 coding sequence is TGTGCCAGCCTTCTTGGGGACACATACACCGGGGAGCTGTTTTTT. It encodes CASLLGDTYTGELFF.

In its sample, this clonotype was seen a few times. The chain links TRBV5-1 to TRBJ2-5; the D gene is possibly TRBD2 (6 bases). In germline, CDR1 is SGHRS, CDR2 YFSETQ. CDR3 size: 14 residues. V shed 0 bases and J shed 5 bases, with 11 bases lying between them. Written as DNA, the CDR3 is TGCGCCAGCAGCTTGGGACAGACTAGTGAGACCCAGTACTTC. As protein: CASSLGQTSETQYF.

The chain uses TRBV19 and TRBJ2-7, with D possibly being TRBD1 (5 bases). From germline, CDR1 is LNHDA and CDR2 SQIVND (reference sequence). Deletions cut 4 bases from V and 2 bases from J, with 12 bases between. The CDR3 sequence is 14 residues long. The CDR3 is CASSSLQGTYEQYF. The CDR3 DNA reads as TGTGCCAGTAGTAGCCTCCAGGGAACCTACGAGCAGTACTTC.

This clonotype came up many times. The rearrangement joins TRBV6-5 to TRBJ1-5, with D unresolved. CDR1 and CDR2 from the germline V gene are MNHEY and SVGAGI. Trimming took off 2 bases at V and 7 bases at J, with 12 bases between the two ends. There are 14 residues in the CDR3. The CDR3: CASSYTSGRQPQHF. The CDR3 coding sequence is TGTGCCAGCAGTTACACAAGCGGGCGGCAGCCCCAGCATTTT.

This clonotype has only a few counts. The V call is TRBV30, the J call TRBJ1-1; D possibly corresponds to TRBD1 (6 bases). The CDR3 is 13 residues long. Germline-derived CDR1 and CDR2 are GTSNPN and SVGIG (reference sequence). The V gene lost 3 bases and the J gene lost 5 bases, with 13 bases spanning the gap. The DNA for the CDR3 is TGTGCCTGGAGCCGGAACAGGGATACTGAAGCTTTCTTT. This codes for CAWSRNRDTEAFF.

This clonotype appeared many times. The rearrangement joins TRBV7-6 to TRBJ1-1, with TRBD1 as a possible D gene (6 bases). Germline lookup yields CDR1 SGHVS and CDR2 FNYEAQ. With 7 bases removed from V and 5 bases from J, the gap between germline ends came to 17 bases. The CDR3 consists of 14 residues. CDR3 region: CASIKGGGRTEAFF. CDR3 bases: TGTGCCAGCATTAAGGGGGGGGGACGGACTGAAGCTTTCTTT.

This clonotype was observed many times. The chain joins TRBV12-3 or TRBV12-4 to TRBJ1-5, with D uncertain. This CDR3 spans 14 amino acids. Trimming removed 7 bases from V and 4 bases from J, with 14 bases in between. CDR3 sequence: CASTPSNLNQPQHF. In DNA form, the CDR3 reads TGTGCCAGCACCCCATCGAATCTAAATCAGCCCCAGCATTTT.

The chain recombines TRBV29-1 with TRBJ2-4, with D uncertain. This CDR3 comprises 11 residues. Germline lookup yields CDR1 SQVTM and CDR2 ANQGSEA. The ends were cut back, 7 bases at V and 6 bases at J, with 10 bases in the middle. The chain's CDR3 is CSGLMGNIQYF. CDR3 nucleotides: TGCAGCGGTCTAATGGGAAACATTCAGTACTTC.

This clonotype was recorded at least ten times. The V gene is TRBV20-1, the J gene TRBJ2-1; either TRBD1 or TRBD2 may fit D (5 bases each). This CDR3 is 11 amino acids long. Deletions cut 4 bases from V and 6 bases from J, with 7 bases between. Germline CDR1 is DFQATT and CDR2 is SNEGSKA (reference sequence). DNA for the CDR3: TGCAGTGCTACAGGGACCAATGAGCAGTTCTTC. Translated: CSATGTNEQFF.

The CDR3 reads CASSPTPGQSFYGYTF. The CDR3 coding sequence is TGTGCCAGCAGCCCGACCCCGGGACAGTCTTTCTATGGCTACACCTTC. V and J are TRBV27 and TRBJ1-2; TRBD1 matches at 7 bases. The V segment lost 6 bases and the J segment 4 bases; nucleotides outside the gene matches: 14. The CDR3 consists of 16 residues. Germline V CDR1 and CDR2: MNHEY, SMNVEV (reference sequence).

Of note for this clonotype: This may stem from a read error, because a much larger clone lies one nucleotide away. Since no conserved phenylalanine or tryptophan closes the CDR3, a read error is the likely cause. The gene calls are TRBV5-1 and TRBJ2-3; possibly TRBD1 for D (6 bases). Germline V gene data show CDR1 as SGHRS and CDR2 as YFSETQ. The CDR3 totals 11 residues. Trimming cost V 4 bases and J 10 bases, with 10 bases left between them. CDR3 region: CASSGDTAQYI. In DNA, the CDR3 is TGCGCCAGCAGCGGGGACACCGCGCAGTATATT.

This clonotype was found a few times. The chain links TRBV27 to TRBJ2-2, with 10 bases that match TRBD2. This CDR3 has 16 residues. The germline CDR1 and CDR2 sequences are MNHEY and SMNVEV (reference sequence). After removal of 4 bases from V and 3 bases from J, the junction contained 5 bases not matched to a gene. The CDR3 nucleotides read TGTGCCAGCAGTTCACTAGCGGGAAGGCACACCGGGGAGCTGTTTTTT. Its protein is CASSSLAGRHTGELFF.

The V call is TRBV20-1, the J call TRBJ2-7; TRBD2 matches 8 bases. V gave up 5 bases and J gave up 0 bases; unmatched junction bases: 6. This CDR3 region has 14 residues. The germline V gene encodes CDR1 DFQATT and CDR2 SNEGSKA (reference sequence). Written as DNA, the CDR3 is TGCAGTGCTCCTAAGCGGGAGAGCTCCTACGAGCAGTACTTC. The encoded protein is CSAPKRESSYEQYF.

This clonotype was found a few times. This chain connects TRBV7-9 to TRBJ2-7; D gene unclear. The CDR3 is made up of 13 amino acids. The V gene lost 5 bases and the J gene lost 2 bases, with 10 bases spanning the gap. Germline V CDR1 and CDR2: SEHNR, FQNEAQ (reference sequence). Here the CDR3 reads CASSPPSAYEQYF. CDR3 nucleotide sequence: TGTGCCAGCAGCCCCCCATCGGCCTACGAGCAGTACTTC.

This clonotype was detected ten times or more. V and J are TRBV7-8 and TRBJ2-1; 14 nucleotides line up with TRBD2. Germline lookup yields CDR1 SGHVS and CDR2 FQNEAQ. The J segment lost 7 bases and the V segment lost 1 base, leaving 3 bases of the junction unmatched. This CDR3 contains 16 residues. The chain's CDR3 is CASSLVGLAGVNEQFF. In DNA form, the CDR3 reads TGTGCCAGCAGCTTAGTGGGACTAGCGGGAGTTAATGAGCAGTTCTTC.

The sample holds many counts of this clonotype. CDR3 DNA sequence: TGCAGCGTTGACCAGGGTGGTTCCTACAATGAGCAGTTCTTC. Amino acid sequence: CSVDQGGSYNEQFF. This chain connects TRBV29-1 to TRBJ2-1, with a weak D call TRBD1 (5 bases). This CDR3 has 14 amino acids. Germline CDR1 reads SQVTM; CDR2 reads ANQGSEA. Trimming shortened V by 3 bases and J by 1 base, and 10 bases separated the two germline ends.

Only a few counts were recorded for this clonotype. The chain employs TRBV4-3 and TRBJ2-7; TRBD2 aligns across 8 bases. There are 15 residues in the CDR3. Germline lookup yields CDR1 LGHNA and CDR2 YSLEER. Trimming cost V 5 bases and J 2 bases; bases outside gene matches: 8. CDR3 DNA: TGCGCCAGCAGCGCCCGCATAGCGGGAACCTACGAGCAGTACTTC. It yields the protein CASSARIAGTYEQYF.

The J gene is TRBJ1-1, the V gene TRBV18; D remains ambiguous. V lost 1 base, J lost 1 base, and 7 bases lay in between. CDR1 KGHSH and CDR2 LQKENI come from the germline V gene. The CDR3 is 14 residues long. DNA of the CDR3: TGTGCCAGCTCACCACTCGGATCGAACACTGAAGCTTTCTTT. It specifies CASSPLGSNTEAFF.

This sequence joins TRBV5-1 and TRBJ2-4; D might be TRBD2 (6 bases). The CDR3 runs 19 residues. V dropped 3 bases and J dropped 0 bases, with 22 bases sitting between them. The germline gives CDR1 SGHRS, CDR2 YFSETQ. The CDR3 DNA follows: TGCGCCAGCAGCTCACATCCCGGTCGGGGGACCGTAGCCAAAAACATTCAGTACTTC. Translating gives CASSSHPGRGTVAKNIQYF.

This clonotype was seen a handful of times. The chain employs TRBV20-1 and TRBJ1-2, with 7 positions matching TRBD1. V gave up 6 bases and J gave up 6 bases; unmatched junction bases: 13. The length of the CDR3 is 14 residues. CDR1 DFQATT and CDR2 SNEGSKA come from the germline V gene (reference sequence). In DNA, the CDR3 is TGCAGTGCCACGATTAGACAGGGCGGGGATGGCTACACCTTC. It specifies CSATIRQGGDGYTF.